This is a list of T cell receptor beta chains from one sample in a study of PD-1 blockade in classical Hodgkin lymphoma. Using immunoSEQ multiplex PCR, the repertoire was profiled, and TCRdb retains in-frame clones only, with some absent. The sample gives tens of thousands of clones, about 85% of which show up once; roughly 8.1% is in the top ten. Here the sequenced sample was peripheral blood mononuclear cells (PBMCs), taken before the fourth cycle of nivolumab. All receptors derive from a human donor with classical Hodgkin lymphoma. Each CDR3 is given without its conserved first and last residue. Fields, in order: V gene, CDR3 protein.

TRBV23-1 | ASSQSWGNIYGYT
TRBV5-1 | ASSSHYEQF
TRBV18 | ASSPPGSSNYQPQH
TRBV5-1 | ASSAMWANEKLF
TRBV25-1 | ASKGRTVNSNQPQH
TRBV7-8 | ASRRQGSTEAF
TRBV5-1 | ASSVAGQGFYEQY
TRBV28 | ASGRGWDEQF
TRBV11-2 | ASSWGRGLENTEAF
TRBV7-2 | ASSLAGPGQGYEQY
TRBV7-9 | ASSLNLDYGYT
TRBV5-1 | ASSHGQGRYEQY
TRBV15 | ATSERGGMSTGELF
TRBV25-1 | ASSEGDVEEQF
TRBV7-2 | ASPPPSGQINTEAF
TRBV5-1 | ASSPTVRTGGETQY